This entry lists 22 T cell receptor beta chains sequenced from one sample in a study of T and B cells in COVID-19 patients. BIOMED2 TRB-A/B primer pools were used in multiplex TRB PCR. TCRdb analysed the multiplex PCR reads with MiXCR anew, one entry per CDR3 protein. This table has over 4,000 distinct CDR3 sequences, around 30% appearing once. Blood genomic DNA input for TRB amplification was roughly 230-550 ng. The sequencing sample was made of blood. Every receptor here comes from a human donor with active COVID-19.

This chain joins TRBV27 and TRBJ2-5; 9 positions agree with TRBD2. The length of the CDR3 is 18 residues. With 3 bases clipped from V and 5 bases from J, the junction kept 16 bases outside the gene matches. Germline CDR1 and CDR2: MNHEY and SMNVEV (reference sequence). The CDR3 DNA reads TGTGCCAGCAGTTTCAAGGCTGGGACTGGCGGGGGGGCGGAGACCCAGTACTTC. This translates into CASSFKAGTGGGAETQYF.

The chain has TRBV6-2 or TRBV6-3 and TRBJ2-7; no firm D call. V lost 2 bases and J 4 bases, leaving 3 bases between the germline ends. Germline V gene data show CDR1 as MNHEY and CDR2 as SVGEGT. The CDR3 loop spans 11 amino acids. The CDR3 loop reads CASSYRYEQYF. CDR3 DNA sequence: TGTGCCAGCAGTTACAGGTACGAGCAGTACTTC.

The chain recombines TRBV28 with TRBJ1-1; D perhaps matches TRBD1 (5 bases). Germline assignment: CDR1 MDHEN and CDR2 SYDVKM. The CDR3 contains 12 residues. Trimming stripped 5 bases from V and 6 bases from J, with 10 bases between. DNA for the CDR3: TGTGCCAGCAGTAGTCAGGGCCCTGAAGCTTTCTTT. Translating gives CASSSQGPEAFF.

Note on this clonotype: The junction and the germline gene differ at one end; a read error may be behind it. The chain employs TRBV24-1 and TRBJ1-4; D may be TRBD1 (6 bases). CDR1 is KGHDR and CDR2 is SFDVKD in the germline V gene. This CDR3 has 10 residues. CDR3 sequence reads: CATSEQGRTF. As DNA, the CDR3 is TGTGCCACCAGTGAACAGGGTAGAACTTTT.

This clonotype is medium-sized. The chain employs TRBV19 and TRBJ1-1; 7 bases agree with TRBD1. This CDR3 region has 14 residues. Trimming took 7 bases from V and 1 from J; bases not matched to a gene: 6. Per the germline V gene, CDR1 is LNHDA and CDR2 is SQIVND (reference sequence). CDR3 DNA: TGTGCCAGTACCAGGGACAGCCGGAACACTGAAGCTTTCTTT. Amino acid sequence: CASTRDSRNTEAFF.

This clonotype is medium-sized within its sample. The genes are TRBV12-3 or TRBV12-4 and TRBJ2-3; possibly TRBD1 or TRBD2 for D (6 bases each). V lost 8 bases, J lost 3 bases, and 18 bases lay in between. The CDR3 extends over 15 amino acids. This CDR3 reads CASGRQQGATDTQYF. In nucleotides, the CDR3 is TGTGCCAGCGGGAGGCAACAGGGTGCTACAGATACGCAGTATTTT.

With respect to this clonotype: Relative to the germline gene, one junction end is altered; a read error may explain this. This chain joins TRBV5-6 and TRBJ2-5; 10 nucleotides line up with TRBD1. In germline, CDR1 is SGHDT, CDR2 YYEEEE. The CDR3 spans 14 residues. CDR3 in amino acids: CASSPGTGEKTQYF. The CDR3 DNA follows: TGCGCCAGCAGCCCCGGGACAGGGGAAAAGACCCAGTACTTC.

This chain links TRBV6-6 with TRBJ2-1, with D hard to call. This CDR3 spans 14 amino acids. Germline V gene lookup returns CDR1 MNHNY and CDR2 SVGAGI (reference sequence). Trimming shortened V by 0 bases and J by 3 bases, and 6 bases separated the two germline ends. The CDR3 loop reads CASSYSRVYNEQFF. The DNA for the CDR3 is TGTGCCAGCAGTTACTCCCGAGTCTACAATGAGCAGTTCTTC.

This clonotype was counted a few times. The chain recombines TRBV20-1 with TRBJ2-1; D is possibly TRBD1 (5 bases). This CDR3 region has 15 residues. The V end was cut by 0 bases, the J end by 6 bases, with 15 bases between. Germline values: CDR1 DFQATT, CDR2 SNEGSKA (reference sequence). This chain's CDR3 is CSARDQGSSVNEQFF. The CDR3 DNA is TGCAGTGCTAGAGATCAGGGCAGTTCCGTCAATGAGCAGTTCTTC.

The genes are TRBV7-2 and TRBJ2-7; 7 positions match TRBD2. V was pared by 11 bases and J by 0 bases, with 10 bases of the junction left unmatched. The CDR3 runs to 14 residues. In germline, CDR1 is SGHTA, CDR2 FQGNSA. The CDR3 loop is CASRRDYSSYEQYF. The CDR3 DNA sequence: TGTGCCTCACGCCGGGACTACAGCTCCTACGAGCAGTACTTC.

This sequence joins TRBV11-1 and TRBJ1-5, with 9 positions matching TRBD1. The germline CDR1 and CDR2 sequences are SGHAT and FQDESV (reference sequence). V was pared by 8 bases and J by 5 bases, with 7 bases of the junction left unmatched. This CDR3 region has 14 residues. The CDR3 sequence is CASWPGQGDQPQHF. CDR3 DNA sequence: TGTGCCAGCTGGCCGGGACAGGGCGATCAGCCCCAGCATTTT. Looking up the rest from reference TRBV11-1 and TRBJ1-5 gives the full variable domain: EAEVAQSPRYKITEKSQAVAFWCDPISGHATLYWYRQILGQGPELLVQFQDESVVDDSQLPKDRFSAERLKGVDSTLKIQPAELGDSAMYLCASWPGQGDQPQHFGDGTRLSIL.

The chain couples TRBV21-1 to TRBJ1-5; the D call TRBD1 from the table was never checked on the DNA. TRBV21-1 is noted as a pseudogene. The CDR3 is made up of 15 amino acids. The CDR3 nucleotides read TGTGCCAACCAAACCCTGACAGGGGAGGGTCAGCCCCAGCATTTT. It codes for CANQTLTGEGQPQHF.

This clonotype occurred a few times. V usage is TRBV5-6 and J usage is TRBJ1-6, with 8 bases fitting TRBD1. Germline V gene data show CDR1 as SGHDT and CDR2 as YYEEEE. Losses at the gene ends were 3 bases for V and 10 bases for J; bases not matched to a gene: 6. CDR3 length: 14 amino acids. In nucleotides, the CDR3 is TGTGCCAGCAGCTCAGGGGGCGCGGGGTCACCCCTCCACTTT. Translation: CASSSGGAGSPLHF.

A few counts support this clonotype. The genes are TRBV6-5 and TRBJ1-5; 10 bases agree with TRBD1. Trimming at V came to 6 bases and at J to 1 base, leaving 3 bases not matched to a gene. The CDR3 has 15 amino acids. In germline, CDR1 is MNHEY, CDR2 SVGAGI. CDR3 region: CASRGTGASNQPQHF. Here the CDR3 DNA reads TGTGCCAGCAGAGGGACAGGGGCCAGCAATCAGCCCCAGCATTTT.

This clonotype was counted between two and nine times. This chain's CDR3 is CASAWGRGTTEAFF. The CDR3 DNA follows: TGTGCCAGTGCGTGGGGCAGGGGAACCACTGAAGCTTTCTTT. The chain has TRBV19 and TRBJ1-1; D is possibly TRBD1 (6 bases). This CDR3 contains 14 residues. The germline gives CDR1 LNHDA, CDR2 SQIVND (reference sequence). Trimming took 8 bases from V and 4 from J, leaving 17 bases between them. Together with reference TRBV19 and TRBJ1-1, the CDR3 gives the full variable domain: DGGITQSPKYLFRKEGQNVTLSCEQNLNHDAMYWYRQDPGQGLRLIYYSQIVNDFQKGDIAEGYSVSREKKESFPLTVTSAQKNPTAFYLCASAWGRGTTEAFFGQGTRLTVV.

In its sample, this clonotype was seen a few times. This chain connects TRBV6-2 or TRBV6-3 to TRBJ1-2; D call uncertain. The CDR3 contains 15 residues. The germline V gene has CDR1 MNHEY and CDR2 SVGEGT. V was clipped by 0 bases and J by 2 bases, with 10 bases between them. CDR3 DNA sequence: TGTGCCAGCAGTTACTCGCCGAAGGCGAACTATGGCTACACCTTC. Translating it yields CASSYSPKANYGYTF.

The chain uses TRBV12-5 and TRBJ2-3; the match to TRBD1 covers 9 bases. Germline V lookup: CDR1 LGHNT, CDR2 FRNRAP. After removal of 6 bases from V and 5 bases from J, the junction contained 3 bases not matched to a gene. This CDR3 comprises 13 residues. This CDR3 reads CASGGQGGDTQYF. The CDR3 DNA follows: TGTGCTAGTGGGGGACAGGGAGGAGATACGCAGTATTTT.

DNA of the CDR3: TGTGCCAGCAGTTATCCCATTAGGGCTACGGCGGGTCGTAGCACAGATACGCAGTATTTT. It yields the protein CASSYPIRATAGRSTDTQYF. This sequence joins TRBV6-2 or TRBV6-3 and TRBJ2-3; D may be TRBD2 (5 bases). Trimming left V 3 bases short and J 0 bases short, with 25 bases between. Germline CDR1 MNHEY, CDR2 SVGEGT. The CDR3 runs 20 residues.

By sample fraction, this clonotype is medium-sized. The V gene is TRBV6-5, the J gene TRBJ2-5, with unresolved D. The CDR3 length is 14 residues. The V and J ends lost 4 bases and 0 bases respectively, with 9 bases between them. Germline CDR1 and CDR2: MNHEY and SVGAGI. The CDR3 loop reads CASSSRLYQETQYF. The DNA for the CDR3 is TGTGCCAGCAGTTCTAGATTGTACCAAGAGACCCAGTACTTC.

The chain is built from TRBV7-2 and TRBJ2-7; 10 nucleotides agree with TRBD1. The ends lost 6 bases at V and 4 bases at J; junction bases unmatched: 6. The CDR3 extends over 14 amino acids. Germline lookup yields CDR1 SGHTA and CDR2 FQGNSA. CDR3: CASRPDRGLYEQYF. The CDR3 region has the DNA TGTGCCAGCAGACCAGACAGGGGGCTGTACGAGCAGTACTTC.

This clonotype has only one observation. The chain recombines TRBV4-1 with TRBJ2-1; D not certain. Germline V gives CDR1 MGHRA, CDR2 YSYEKL. Trimming shortened V by 0 bases and J by 3 bases, and 3 bases separated the two germline ends. The CDR3 sequence is 13 residues long. The CDR3 coding sequence is TGCGCCAGCAGCCAAGAGAACTACAATGAGCAGTTCTTC. Translation gives CASSQENYNEQFF.

This rearrangement joins TRBV6-4 to TRBJ2-2; 7 nucleotides line up with TRBD1. The CDR3 covers 13 residues. Germline assignment: CDR1 MRHNA and CDR2 SNTAGT. J gave up 4 bases and V 4 bases, and 0 bases lay outside the gene matches. CDR3 loop: CASSGTGTGELFF. The CDR3 coding sequence is TGTGCCAGCAGTGGGACAGGCACCGGGGAGCTGTTTTTT.